This T cell receptor beta chain was profiled in a study of blood T cell repertoires in COVID-19 (dated by TCRdb to the early 2020s). In the study overall: Samples from collaborators originated in the United States, Italy and Spain and spanned both the acute and convalescent phases of COVID-19. The prospective study material was composed of cDNA or gDNA derived from T cells, B-cell-depleted T cells, or PBMCs. Deeply sampled blood TCRbeta repertoires from subjects exposed to, actively infected with, or recovered from COVID-19 were included in the dataset. The repertoires were made available in a free public database intended to serve as a resource for research on the immune response to SARS-CoV-2. The samples were drawn from the first 160 participants of the ongoing ImmuneRACE study and from 1,200 or so subjects provided by 6 global collaborators. The sample metadata nearly always contained a de-identified subject ID, COVID-19 status, age in years and sex. Where available, HLA class I and class II types were obtained from metadata supplied by the sample provider rather than from assay-based typing.

Study-level results and caveats: Clinical and demographic metadata were provided uncurated, with the amount varying by source and participant.

The collaborating institutions used their own protocols to collect whole blood in K2EDTA tubes. For TCRbeta analysis, collaborators shipped samples as frozen whole blood, isolated PBMCs, or DNA extracted from either of those sample types. A word on this clone: The specificity of this receptor is unknown. No clone much larger than this one lies a single base away; base qualities are absent.

TCRbeta CDR3 regions were amplified from genomic DNA using the immunoSEQ Assay, a bias-controlled multiplex PCR. The authors' pipeline ran thus. The number of nucleated cells in each sample was estimated from the amplification of reference gene primers within the assay. To quantify the absolute abundance of each unique TCRbeta CDR3 rearrangement, sequence reads were collapsed and filtered. For each sample, productive Simpson clonality was calculated by taking the square root of Simpson's diversity index across productive rearrangements. Sourced from immuneACCESS, this table was stored by TCRdb with only in-frame sequences that have V and J called. A share of the clones is absent; for the studies checked, an unresolved V gene accounts for under half, and the remainder has no known explanation. V and J calls and clone size follow that table, whereas D and trimming were derived from the DNA. The sample records about 120,000 clones, about 87% of which are singletons. More than 2% of the sample lies in the top ten.

The CDR3 spans 15 residues, from the cysteine through the phenylalanine. Solely the CDR3 DNA is kept, with 45 bases framed from the first base. The germline V gene encodes CDR1 SGHTA and CDR2 FQGNSA. From V the trimming removes 5 bases and from J it removes 5 bases, while the gene matches leave 8 bases of the junction unaccounted for. The receptor chain draws on TRBV7-2 and TRBJ1-2, and TRBD1 matches 10 of the central bases. Sequenced material: peripheral blood. This sequence was found in a woman in her fifties or sixties with acute or convalescent COVID-19. The sequenced DNA is TGTGCCAGCAGCAAAACCGGGACAGGGGAGTATGGCTACACCTTC. This sequence encodes CASSKTGTGEYGYTF.